A single sample is the source of the 5 T cell receptor beta chains below, sequenced in a study of shared clonotypes between healthy human individuals (dated by TCRdb to 2020 to 2021). Library construction relied on the immunoSEQ multiplex PCR assay. Held by TCRdb, this immuneACCESS table contains in-frame sequences only and omits some clones. Under half of the omission traces to an unresolved V gene where checked; the cause of the rest is unknown. The sample table holds around 330,000 clones, of which roughly 70% were seen once. The ten largest account for 10% of the sample. The sequencing input was memory CD4+ T cells sorted from blood. The cell subset or site label here, explained by the study, means: CD45RA-negative fraction. Every receptor here comes from a man aged 30-40 years in good health.

V is TRBV18 and J is TRBJ2-5; unclear D gene. CDR3 length: 16 residues. In germline, CDR1 is KGHSH, CDR2 LQKENI. V lost 6 bases and J lost 3, with 20 bases in between. CDR3 residues: CASSPRVLGMEETQYF. In DNA, the CDR3 is TGTGCCAGCTCCCCCCGGGTTTTGGGAATGGAAGAGACCCAGTACTTC.

The chain uses TRBV7-8 and TRBJ1-3, with D possibly matching TRBD1 (6 bases). The germline V gene has CDR1 SGHVS and CDR2 FQNEAQ. The V gene lost 4 bases and the J gene lost 2 bases, with 12 bases spanning the gap. This CDR3 has 15 residues. The CDR3 here is CASSSTGITGNTIYF. For the CDR3, the DNA is TGTGCCAGCAGCTCCACAGGGATTACTGGAAACACCATATATTTT.

The chain carries TRBV7-2 and TRBJ1-3; tentative D call: TRBD1 (5 bases). CDR3 size: 15 residues. Trimming cost V 4 bases and J 3 bases, with 13 bases left between them. CDR1 and CDR2 from the germline V gene are SGHTA and FQGNSA. DNA for the CDR3: TGTGCCAGCAGCTCCCAGATGGGGGGTGGAAACACCATATATTTT. Translated, it gives CASSSQMGGGNTIYF.

This chain links TRBV15 with TRBJ2-7; 9 bases agree with TRBD1. The germline V gene has CDR1 LNHNV and CDR2 YYDKDF (reference sequence). V gave up 2 bases and J gave up 3 bases; unmatched junction bases: 11. The CDR3 is made up of 17 amino acids. CDR3 DNA sequence: TGTGCCACCAGCAGACCCCCGCAAGGGACAGGGTTCTACGAGCAGTACTTC. It translates to CATSRPPQGTGFYEQYF.

The rearrangement uses TRBV28 and TRBJ2-7; D may correspond to TRBD1 or TRBD2 (5 bases each). The CDR3 extends over 15 amino acids. V shed 8 bases and J shed 5 bases, with 22 bases lying between them. Germline loops: CDR1 MDHEN, CDR2 SYDVKM. The CDR3 region has the DNA TGTGCCAGCGGCTCTGGATGGGGGAGTATCGACGAGCAGTACTTC. Its translation is CASGSGWGSIDEQYF.